These T cell receptor beta chains were read from a single sample in a study of blood T cells in healthy people across ages. From the 5' RACE reads, TCRdb called clonotypes with MiXCR, one entry per CDR3 protein. The profile covers 780,000 or so distinct CDR3 sequences, with about 53% appearing a single time and approximately 40% taken by the ten largest. The sample comprised blood. The receptors stem from an elderly man in good health. Each CDR3 is given without its conserved first and last residue.

V gene	J gene	CDR3 protein
TRBV9	TRBJ2-7	ASSVVTGIREQY
TRBV4-1	TRBJ2-3	ASTQDGTSTDTQY
TRBV7-9	TRBJ2-5	ASSQRDPWREETQY
TRBV20-1	-	SAAGIYEQY
TRBV7-9	TRBJ2-7	ASSRLAGGSGTYEQY
TRBV24-1	TRBJ2-3	ATSDARDFSTDTQY
TRBV11-1	TRBJ2-1	ASSLGPGRNNEQF
TRBV27	TRBJ1-2	ASSSSRVDYGYT
TRBV20-1	TRBJ1-2	SARDTGETGGYT
TRBV7-2	TRBJ2-7	ASSEGTSRAYEQY
TRBV7-9	TRBJ2-3	ASSPTTSGSDRYAY
TRBV24-1	TRBJ2-1	ATSDLGRGGNEQF
TRBV7-3	TRBJ2-7	ASSLGGSRYEQY
TRBV12-3/TRBV12-4	TRBJ2-1	ASLRIAGVGGNEQF
TRBV24-1	TRBJ2-1	ATSAVQASKGTYNEQF
TRBV6-5	-	ASSVRRRESYEQY
TRBV6-5	TRBJ2-7	ASSYSKGLAGEIPYEQY
TRBV7-4	-	ASSLGQETYEQY
TRBV29-1	TRBJ2-2	SVARGGNTGELF
TRBV6-4	TRBJ2-3	ASSGLAGTDTQY
TRBV7-2	TRBJ1-5	ASSAGPRNQPQH
TRBV20-1	TRBJ2-4	SAERPRGLLREQY
TRBV20-1	TRBJ2-7	SAINRGQLSYEQY
TRBV20-1	TRBJ2-3	SAKGVRGAAVDTQY
TRBV6-2/TRBV6-3	-	ASSYSGLAGDEQF
TRBV2	TRBJ2-3	ASSDPGGEIRYAY
TRBV3-1	TRBJ2-7	ASSQATYEQY
TRBV24-1	TRBJ2-1	ATSAPGPIVNEQF
TRBV7-9	TRBJ1-2	ASSPSAGGGYGYT
TRBV7-2	TRBJ2-1	ASSFTYTGLAGSNEQF
TRBV7-2	TRBJ2-3	ASSLGSQGDTQY
TRBV2	TRBJ2-1	ASSEIGAGPYNEQF
TRBV7-2	TRBJ1-2	ASSPGTGGFYGYT
TRBV28	TRBJ2-7	ASSSIVSYEQY
TRBV6-4	TRBJ1-2	ASRRTGGKNGYT
TRBV10-2	TRBJ1-5	ASTEGGQPQH
TRBV7-9	TRBJ2-7	ASSPRTSHEQY
TRBV6-4	TRBJ1-5	PWGLRQPQH
TRBV15	TRBJ1-2	ATSRRGNYGYT
TRBV10-3	TRBJ2-5	AISESRGGAETQY
TRBV10-3	TRBJ2-1	AISDLLAAVQF
TRBV9	TRBJ2-3	ASSVDLAGGHRDAY
TRBV7-9	TRBJ2-1	ASSLKKAGVGNEQF
TRBV6-5	TRBJ1-1	ASSDWGSLNTEAF
TRBV5-1	TRBJ2-7	ASSLSLDYEQY
TRBV5-1	TRBJ2-7	ASSLGGTSGFYEQY